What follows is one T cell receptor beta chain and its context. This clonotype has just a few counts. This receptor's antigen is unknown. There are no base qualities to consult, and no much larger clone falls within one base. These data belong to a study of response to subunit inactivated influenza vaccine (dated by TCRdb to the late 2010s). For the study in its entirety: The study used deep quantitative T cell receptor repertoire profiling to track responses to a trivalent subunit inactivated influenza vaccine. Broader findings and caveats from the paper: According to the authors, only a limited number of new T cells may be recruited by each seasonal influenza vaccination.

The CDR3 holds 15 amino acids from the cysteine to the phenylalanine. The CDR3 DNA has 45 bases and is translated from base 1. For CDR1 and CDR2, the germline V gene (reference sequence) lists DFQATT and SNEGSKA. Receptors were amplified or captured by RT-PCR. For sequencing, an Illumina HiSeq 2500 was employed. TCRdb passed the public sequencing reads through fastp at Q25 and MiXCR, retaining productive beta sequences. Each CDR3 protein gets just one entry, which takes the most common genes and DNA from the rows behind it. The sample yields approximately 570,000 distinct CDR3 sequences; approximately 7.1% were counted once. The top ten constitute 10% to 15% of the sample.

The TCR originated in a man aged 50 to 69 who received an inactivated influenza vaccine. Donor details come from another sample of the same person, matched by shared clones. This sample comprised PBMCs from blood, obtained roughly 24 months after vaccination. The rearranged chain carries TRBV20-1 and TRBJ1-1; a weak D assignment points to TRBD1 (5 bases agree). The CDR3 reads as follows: CSAADPRGLGTEAFF. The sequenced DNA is TGCAGCGCTGCGGACCCGAGGGGATTGGGCACTGAAGCTTTCTTT.